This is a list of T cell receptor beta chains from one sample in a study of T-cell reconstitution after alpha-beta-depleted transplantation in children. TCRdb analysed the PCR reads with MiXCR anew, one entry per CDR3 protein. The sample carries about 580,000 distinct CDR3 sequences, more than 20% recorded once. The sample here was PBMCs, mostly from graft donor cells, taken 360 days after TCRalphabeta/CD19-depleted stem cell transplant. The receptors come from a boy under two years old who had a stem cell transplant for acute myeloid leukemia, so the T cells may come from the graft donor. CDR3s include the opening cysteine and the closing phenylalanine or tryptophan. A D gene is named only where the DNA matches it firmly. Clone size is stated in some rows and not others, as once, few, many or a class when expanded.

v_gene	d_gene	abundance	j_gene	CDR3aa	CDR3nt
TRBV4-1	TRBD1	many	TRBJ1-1	CASSPRGGQEAFF	TGCGCCAGCAGCCCTCGAGGGGGCCAGGAAGCTTTCTTT
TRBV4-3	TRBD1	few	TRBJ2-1	CASSQVGTGGNEQFF	TGCGCCAGCAGCCAAGTTGGGACAGGGGGCAATGAGCAGTTCTTC
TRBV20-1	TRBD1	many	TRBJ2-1	CSARPSGGSYNEQFF	TGCAGTGCTAGACCGTCAGGGGGATCCTACAATGAGCAGTTCTTC
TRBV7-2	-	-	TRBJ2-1	CASSFELIYNEQFF	TGTGCCAGCAGCTTCGAGCTCATCTACAATGAGCAGTTCTTC
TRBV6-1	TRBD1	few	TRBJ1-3	CASRSSIRDRGGNTIYF	TGTGCCAGCAGATCTTCGATCCGGGACAGGGGAGGAAACACCATATATTTT
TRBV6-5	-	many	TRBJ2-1	CASSYVDGDEQFF	TGTGCCAGCAGTTACGTGGACGGAGATGAGCAGTTCTTC
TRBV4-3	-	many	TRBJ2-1	CASSQDERPTARITDSSYNEQFF	TGCGCCAGCAGCCAAGATGAAAGGCCGACAGCCCGAATTACCGATAGCTCCTACAATGAGCAGTTCTTC
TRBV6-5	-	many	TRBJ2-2	CASRLDGTGELFF	TGTGCCAGCAGGTTAGACGGCACCGGGGAGCTGTTTTTT
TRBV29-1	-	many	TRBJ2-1	CSVEALGSYNEQFF	TGCAGCGTTGAAGCCCTTGGCTCCTACAATGAGCAGTTCTTC
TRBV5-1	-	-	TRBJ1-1	CASSLETGILRAKAFF	TGCGCCAGCAGCTTGGAAACGGGCATTCTCCGGGCAAAAGCTTTCTTT